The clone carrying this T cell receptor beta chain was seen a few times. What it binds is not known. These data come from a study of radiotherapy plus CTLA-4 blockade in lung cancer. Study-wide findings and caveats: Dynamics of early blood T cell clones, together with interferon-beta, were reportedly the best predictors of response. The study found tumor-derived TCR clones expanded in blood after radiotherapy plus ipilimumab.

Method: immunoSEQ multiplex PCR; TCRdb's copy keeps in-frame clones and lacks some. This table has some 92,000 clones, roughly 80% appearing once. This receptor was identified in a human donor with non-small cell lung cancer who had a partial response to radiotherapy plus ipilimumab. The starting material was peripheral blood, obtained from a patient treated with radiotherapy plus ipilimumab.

CDR3 nucleotide sequence: TGCGCCAGCAGCCAAGGTCCCCCAAGCGGGAGGGCCGGAAATACGCAGTATTTT. Translation: CASSQGPPSGRAGNTQYF. The chain has TRBV4-1 and TRBJ2-3; 10 nucleotides agree with TRBD2. CDR3 length: 18 residues. Germline CDR1 MGHRA, CDR2 YSYEKL. The V and J ends lost 1 base and 7 bases, in that order; junction bases with no gene match: 14.